These 24 T cell receptor beta chains originate from one sample sequenced in a study of T cell responses to AZD1222 COVID-19 vaccine. TCRdb's table, derived via immunoSEQ multiplex PCR, lists solely in-frame clones and lacks some. Of over 50,000 clones listed, roughly 84% are singletons. This material consisted of peripheral blood, taken on day 0 of AZD1222 vaccination. Receptors originate from an adult in good health.

This chain links TRBV28 with TRBJ1-2; D unresolved. This CDR3 comprises 14 residues. The germline CDR1 and CDR2 sequences are MDHEN and SYDVKM. Trimming stripped 5 bases from V and 1 base from J, with 11 bases between. The CDR3: CASSVNTINYGYTF. CDR3 nucleotides: TGTGCCAGCAGTGTGAACACGATTAACTATGGCTACACCTTC.

This chain uses TRBV7-2 with TRBJ2-3; D remains unclear. This CDR3 has 12 residues. Trimming cost V 5 bases and J 6 bases, with 9 bases left between them. Germline loops: CDR1 SGHTA, CDR2 FQGNSA. This CDR3 reads CASSPLWDTQYF. The CDR3 nucleotides are TGTGCCAGCAGCCCCCTTTGGGATACGCAGTATTTT.

This chain uses TRBV6-2 or TRBV6-3 with TRBJ2-5; D gene unclear. The germline gives CDR1 MNHEY, CDR2 SVGEGT. Trimming took 5 bases from V and 5 from J, leaving 12 bases between them. The CDR3 contains 13 residues. CDR3 in DNA: TGTGCCAGCAGTCCCAATGAGGTGGAGACCCAGTACTTC. The encoded protein is CASSPNEVETQYF.

The rearrangement joins TRBV4-3 to TRBJ2-7, with D perhaps matching TRBD2 (5 bases). The CDR3 runs 16 residues. Trimming took off 0 bases at V and 3 bases at J, with 15 bases between the two ends. Germline loops: CDR1 LGHNA, CDR2 YSLEER. The CDR3, as DNA: TGCGCCAGCAGCCAAGATTTAGGAAGAGGGTTCTACGAGCAGTACTTC. This translates into CASSQDLGRGFYEQYF.

The chain employs TRBV4-3 and TRBJ2-7; the match to TRBD2 covers 10 bases. V gave up 0 bases and J gave up 2 bases; unmatched junction bases: 4. CDR3 length equals 16 residues. CDR1 and CDR2 from the germline V gene are LGHNA and YSLEER. The CDR3 sequence: CASSQDQSGGAYEQYF. The CDR3 region has the DNA TGCGCCAGCAGCCAAGATCAGAGCGGGGGGGCCTACGAGCAGTACTTC.

CDR3 DNA sequence: TGTGCCAGCAGTTTGGATGGGAACACTGAAGCTTTCTTT. The encoded protein is CASSLDGNTEAFF. The rearrangement links TRBV6-6 to TRBJ1-1, with no clear D. V was trimmed by 4 bases and J by 1 base, leaving 7 bases between them. The germline V gene has CDR1 MNHNY and CDR2 SVGAGI (reference sequence). This CDR3 is 13 amino acids long.

This chain joins TRBV7-2 and TRBJ1-1, with D maybe TRBD1 (5 bases). Germline V lookup: CDR1 SGHTA, CDR2 FQGNSA. This CDR3 is 13 amino acids long. V gave up 5 bases and J gave up 0 bases, with 7 bases separating them. DNA of the CDR3: TGTGCCAGCAGCGCACAGGTGAACACTGAAGCTTTCTTT. Its protein product is CASSAQVNTEAFF.

The rearrangement links TRBV2 to TRBJ1-5; possible D gene TRBD1, 5 bases. V dropped 6 bases and J dropped 3 bases, with 15 bases sitting between them. Germline loops: CDR1 SNHLY, CDR2 FYNNEI. The CDR3 loop spans 15 amino acids. This CDR3 is CASRGEGADNQPQHF. The CDR3 DNA is TGTGCCAGCAGGGGGGAAGGGGCCGACAATCAGCCCCAGCATTTT.

The genes are TRBV6-5 and TRBJ2-1; 9 bases fit TRBD2. The CDR3 loop spans 15 amino acids. V lost 8 bases, J lost 5 bases, and 10 bases stayed unmatched. CDR1 and CDR2 from the germline V gene are MNHEY and SVGAGI. CDR3 nucleotides: TGTGCCAGCCCTAAAGGGCTAGCGGGGAACAATGAGCAGTTCTTC. Its translation is CASPKGLAGNNEQFF.

This clone was recorded once. This chain connects TRBV2 to TRBJ2-2, with 9 positions matching TRBD1. CDR3 length: 15 amino acids. The V segment lost 6 bases and the J segment 3 bases; nucleotides outside the gene matches: 5. Germline V gives CDR1 SNHLY, CDR2 FYNNEI. The chain's CDR3 is CASSETGGDTGELFF. Written as DNA, the CDR3 is TGTGCCAGCAGCGAGACAGGGGGTGACACCGGGGAGCTGTTTTTT.

Only one count was recorded for this clone. The J gene is TRBJ2-7, the V gene TRBV7-9; 11 positions agree with TRBD1. The germline CDR1 and CDR2 sequences are SEHNR and FQNEAQ (reference sequence). The V gene end was trimmed by 8 bases and the J gene end by 6 bases; junction bases not matched to a gene: 9. CDR3 length: 14 residues. The CDR3 nucleotides are TGTGCCAGCCGCAGCCCCGGGACAGGGGGCGAGCAGTACTTC. Translation: CASRSPGTGGEQYF.

The chain joins TRBV5-1 to TRBJ1-3; D uncertain. With 4 bases removed from V and 0 bases from J, the gap between germline ends came to 5 bases. The CDR3 loop spans 13 amino acids. Germline V gives CDR1 SGHRS, CDR2 YFSETQ. CDR3 coding DNA: TGCGCCAGCAGCCCCCTCTCTGGAAACACCATATATTTT. Residues: CASSPLSGNTIYF.

The chain links TRBV6-4 to TRBJ1-2; no firm D call. Trimming cost V 0 bases and J 4 bases, with 15 bases left between them. The germline V gene encodes CDR1 MRHNA and CDR2 SNTAGT. This CDR3 spans 16 amino acids. The CDR3 here is CASSDSFWAPAYGYTF. The CDR3 DNA is TGTGCCAGCAGTGACTCGTTTTGGGCTCCAGCCTATGGCTACACCTTC.

This clone was detected only once. This chain joins TRBV5-3 and TRBJ2-3; perhaps TRBD2 as D (6 bases). TRBV5-3 is sorted into the ORF group, with uncertain function. CDR3 size: 14 residues. V dropped 0 bases and J dropped 7 bases, with 12 bases sitting between them. CDR3 in DNA: TGTGCCAGAAGCTTGGCAGCGGGCGCACATACGCAGTATTTT. Its translation: CARSLAAGAHTQYF.

V is TRBV18 and J is TRBJ1-2; weak D call: TRBD1 (6 bases). Germline V gene lookup returns CDR1 KGHSH and CDR2 LQKENI. CDR3 length: 16 amino acids. Trimming removed 2 bases from V and 6 bases from J, with 19 bases in between. The CDR3 DNA sequence: TGTGCCAGCTCACCATTCTCCAGGGGTTCGTCGGATGGCTACACCTTC. Amino acids: CASSPFSRGSSDGYTF.

The chain carries TRBV12-3 or TRBV12-4 and TRBJ2-1; D is possibly TRBD2 (6 bases). Trimming removed 8 bases from V and 4 bases from J, with 12 bases in between. The CDR3 has 13 amino acids. The chain's CDR3 is CASGRGNYNEQFF. CDR3 coding DNA: TGTGCCAGCGGTCGGGGGAATTACAATGAGCAGTTCTTC.

The chain carries TRBV2 and TRBJ2-3, with TRBD1 matching 9 bases. V was pared by 5 bases and J by 1 base, with 1 base of the junction left unmatched. The CDR3 contains 14 residues. CDR1 and CDR2 from the germline V gene are SNHLY and FYNNEI. The CDR3 DNA reads as TGTGCCAGCAGTAGGACAGGGGGCACAGATACGCAGTATTTT. This translates into CASSRTGGTDTQYF.

The rearrangement links TRBV5-1 to TRBJ2-1, with no clear D. This CDR3 is built from 11 residues. The V end lost 0 bases, the J end lost 12 bases, and 7 bases lay between the germline ends. CDR1 is SGHRS, CDR2 YFSETQ, per germline. CDR3 nucleotide sequence: TGCGCCAGCAGCTTGGGTGTGGTGCAGTTCTTC. It specifies CASSLGVVQFF.

This clone was counted once. The chain couples TRBV9 to TRBJ2-1; 7 nucleotides align to TRBD1. Germline CDR1 reads SGDLS; CDR2 reads YYNGEE. Unmatched junction bases numbered 12, after V lost 0 bases and J lost 0 bases. CDR3 size: 19 residues. CDR3 sequence reads: CASSVDPTRQGSSYNEQFF. The CDR3 bases are TGTGCCAGCAGCGTAGACCCAACCCGACAGGGAAGCTCCTACAATGAGCAGTTCTTC.

The chain has TRBV2 and TRBJ2-1; 8 nucleotides match TRBD2. V lost 3 bases to trimming and J lost 6 bases; unmatched junction nucleotides: 7. This CDR3 has 15 residues. Germline loops: CDR1 SNHLY, CDR2 FYNNEI. The CDR3 region has the DNA TGTGCCAGCAGTGATGGCGGGGGGCATATCAATGAGCAGTTCTTC. Encoded protein: CASSDGGGHINEQFF. Combining the CDR3 with reference TRBV2 and TRBJ2-1 gives the whole variable domain EPEVTQTPSHQVTQMGQEVILRCVPISNHLYFYWYRQILGQKVEFLVSFYNNEISEKSEIFDDQFSVERPDGSNFTLKIRSTKLEDSAMYFCASSDGGGHINEQFFGPGTRLTVL.

This clone is labeled medium-sized (0.01 to 0.1%). This chain uses TRBV5-1 with TRBJ1-2; no reliable D call. Trimming removed 0 bases at V and 2 bases at J, with 14 bases between. Germline-derived CDR1 and CDR2 are SGHRS and YFSETQ. This CDR3 has 16 amino acids. CDR3 sequence: CASSLAAEYRNYGYTF. CDR3 nucleotide sequence: TGCGCCAGCAGCTTGGCGGCGGAATACCGAAACTATGGCTACACCTTC.

The chain is built from TRBV5-1 and TRBJ2-2, with D possibly matching TRBD2 (6 bases). The germline V gene has CDR1 SGHRS and CDR2 YFSETQ. The CDR3 extends over 17 amino acids. V lost 4 bases, J lost 7 bases, and 23 bases lay in between. CDR3 sequence (DNA): TGCGCCAGCAGCAGGGATACAGGAGGGCCCCGCAACGGGGAGCTGTTTTTT. Translated, it gives CASSRDTGGPRNGELFF. The full variable domain, its missing parts supplied by reference TRBV5-1 and TRBJ2-2, is KAGVTQTPRYLIKTRGQQVTLSCSPISGHRSVSWYQQTPGQGLQFLFEYFSETQRNKGNFPGRFSGRQFSNSRSEMNVSTLELGDSALYLCASSRDTGGPRNGELFFGEGSRLTVL.

This rearrangement joins TRBV5-1 to TRBJ2-2; 11 bases align to TRBD2. Trimming took 4 bases from V and 3 from J; bases not matched to a gene: 8. CDR1 is SGHRS, CDR2 YFSETQ, per germline. The CDR3 spans 17 residues. The CDR3: CASSLGTSGGYTGELFF. DNA for the CDR3: TGCGCCAGCAGCCTAGGGACTAGCGGCGGGTACACCGGGGAGCTGTTTTTT.

The chain combines TRBV5-1 with TRBJ2-5; D possibly corresponds to TRBD1 (6 bases). Trimming removed 4 bases from V and 4 bases from J, with 14 bases in between. Looked up from germline, CDR1 is SGHRS and CDR2 is YFSETQ. CDR3 length equals 14 residues. CDR3 coding DNA: TGCGCCAGCAGCACTTCGACAGGAGGAGAGACCCAGTACTTC. It encodes CASSTSTGGETQYF.